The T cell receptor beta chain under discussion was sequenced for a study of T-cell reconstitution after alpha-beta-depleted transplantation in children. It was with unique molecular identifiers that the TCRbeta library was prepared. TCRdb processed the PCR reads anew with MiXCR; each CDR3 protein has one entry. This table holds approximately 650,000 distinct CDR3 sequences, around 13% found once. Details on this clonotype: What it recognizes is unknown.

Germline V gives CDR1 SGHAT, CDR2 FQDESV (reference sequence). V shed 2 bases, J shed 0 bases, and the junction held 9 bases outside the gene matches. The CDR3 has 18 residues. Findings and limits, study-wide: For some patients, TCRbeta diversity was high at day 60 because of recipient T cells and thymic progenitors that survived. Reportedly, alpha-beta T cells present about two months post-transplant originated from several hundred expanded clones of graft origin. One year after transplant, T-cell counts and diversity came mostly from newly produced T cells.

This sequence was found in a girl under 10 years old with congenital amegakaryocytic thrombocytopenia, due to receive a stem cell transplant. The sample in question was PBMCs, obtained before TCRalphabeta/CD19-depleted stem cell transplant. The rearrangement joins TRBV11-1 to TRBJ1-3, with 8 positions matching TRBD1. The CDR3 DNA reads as TGTGCCAGCAGCTTACTCCGGGACAGGCGTCACTCTGGAAACACCATATATTTT. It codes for CASSLLRDRRHSGNTIYF.